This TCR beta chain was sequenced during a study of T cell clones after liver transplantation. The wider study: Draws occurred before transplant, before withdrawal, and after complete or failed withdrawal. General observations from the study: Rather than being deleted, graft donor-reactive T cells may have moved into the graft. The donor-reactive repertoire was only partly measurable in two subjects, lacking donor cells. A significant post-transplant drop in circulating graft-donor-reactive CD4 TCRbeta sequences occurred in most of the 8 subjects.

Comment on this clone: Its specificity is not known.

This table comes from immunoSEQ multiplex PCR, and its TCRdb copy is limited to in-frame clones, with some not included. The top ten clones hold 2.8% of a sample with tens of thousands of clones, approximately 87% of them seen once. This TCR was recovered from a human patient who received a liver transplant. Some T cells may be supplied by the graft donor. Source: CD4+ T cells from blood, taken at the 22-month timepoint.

The CDR3 nucleotides are TGTGCCAGCAGTTTATCGTGGCTCTCTGGGGCCAACGTCCTGACTTTC. Translating gives CASSLSWLSGANVLTF. V and J are TRBV27 and TRBJ2-6; D gene unclear. Trimming stripped 0 bases from V and 0 bases from J, with 6 bases between. CDR1 and CDR2 (germline): MNHEY, SMNVEV (reference sequence). The CDR3 sequence is 16 residues long.